The 30 T cell receptor beta chains in this list originate from one sample, sequenced in a study of CXCR3-negative and CXCR3-positive naive CD8 T cells. UMI-labeled 5' RACE TRB cDNA libraries were prepared from the cells. TCRdb reprocessed the 5' RACE reads and reports one entry per CDR3 protein, with no DNA. The table lists more than 45,000 distinct CDR3 sequences. Sequencing was done on a sample of memory CD8+ T cells from blood. The receptor set was obtained from a human donor in good health. Some clones in this sample may be carry-over from other donors' samples.

J is TRBJ2-1 and V is TRBV7-8. Looked up from germline, CDR1 is SGHVS and CDR2 is FQNEAQ. The CDR3 has 11 amino acids. This chain's CDR3 is CASSFLNEQFF.

This rearrangement joins TRBV20-1 to TRBJ1-2; the TRBD1 assignment by TCRdb is unverifiable without DNA. The CDR3 consists of 11 residues. Germline CDR1 DFQATT, CDR2 SNEGSKA (reference sequence). CDR3 loop: CSAKDRGGYTF.

The CDR3 here is CSARDSGHEQYF. The chain carries TRBV20-1 and TRBJ2-7. CDR1 is DFQATT, CDR2 SNEGSKA, per germline (reference sequence). The CDR3 length is 12 residues.

CDR3 sequence: CSVEVGDRAYNEQFF. This chain connects TRBV29-1 to TRBJ2-1; TCRdb reports TRBD1, a call that lacks DNA to check it against. Germline CDR1 reads SQVTM; CDR2 reads ANQGSEA. The CDR3 length is 15 residues.

The chain is built from TRBV7-9 and TRBJ2-5; lacking DNA, the TRBD1 call made by TCRdb goes unchecked. The germline V gene encodes CDR1 SEHNR and CDR2 FQNEAQ (reference sequence). The CDR3 is 15 residues long. The chain's CDR3 is CASSFGRGVRETQYF.

V and J are TRBV29-1 and TRBJ2-1. The germline V gene has CDR1 SQVTM and CDR2 ANQGSEA. CDR3 size: 14 residues. The CDR3 is CSVEAPGTYNEQFF.

J is TRBJ1-5 and V is TRBV5-1; the D call of TRBD1 rests on TCRdb alone, since no DNA is present to check it. Germline CDR1 and CDR2: SGHRS and YFSETQ. This CDR3 has 15 residues. CDR3 loop: CASSLGTGANQPQHF.

The chain uses TRBV19 and TRBJ2-7; TCRdb's assignment of TRBD2 cannot be checked, as there is no DNA. The germline V gene encodes CDR1 LNHDA and CDR2 SQIVND (reference sequence). The CDR3 has 14 residues. The chain's CDR3 is CASSDPGLTHEQYF.

The genes are TRBV7-3 and TRBJ1-3; the TCRdb D gene call, TRBD1, has no DNA to confirm it. CDR3 length: 13 residues. Germline loops: CDR1 SGHTA, CDR2 FQGTGA. The CDR3 is CASSLGDGNTIYF. Combining the CDR3 with reference TRBV7-3 and TRBJ1-3 gives the whole variable domain GAGVSQTPSNKVTEKGKYVELRCDPISGHTALYWYRQSLGQGPEFLIYFQGTGAADDSGLPNDRFFAVRPEGSVSTLKIQRTERGDSAVYLCASSLGDGNTIYFGEGSWLTVV.

This chain uses TRBV29-1 with TRBJ2-5; TCRdb designates TRBD1, a call that cannot be tested without DNA. Per germline, CDR1 SQVTM and CDR2 ANQGSEA. The CDR3 is made up of 15 amino acids. The CDR3 loop is CSVALRDGYQETQYF. Variable domain in full (rest from reference TRBV29-1 and TRBJ2-5): SAVISQKPSRDICQRGTSLTIQCQVDSQVTMMFWYRQQPGQSLTLIATANQGSEATYESGFVIDKFPISRPNLTFSTLTVSNMSPEDSSIYLCSVALRDGYQETQYFGPGTRLLVL.

The rearrangement uses TRBV6-2 or TRBV6-3 and TRBJ2-1; TCRdb designates TRBD1, a call that cannot be tested without DNA. The length of the CDR3 is 14 residues. CDR1 MNHEY and CDR2 SVGEGT come from the germline V gene. This chain's CDR3 is CASSSGQAVSEQFF.

The V call is TRBV29-1, the J call TRBJ1-1. This CDR3 is 12 amino acids long. CDR1 is SQVTM and CDR2 is ANQGSEA in the germline V gene. This CDR3 reads CSVVGMNTEAFF.

The chain uses TRBV29-1 and TRBJ1-2; the TCRdb call, TRBD1, lacks DNA for checking. CDR1 is SQVTM, CDR2 ANQGSEA, per germline. This CDR3 comprises 13 residues. This chain's CDR3 is CSVQSDRGYGYTF.

The chain combines TRBV6-4 with TRBJ2-2; TCRdb names TRBD2, which stays unverified in the absence of DNA. This CDR3 contains 17 residues. Per the germline V gene, CDR1 is MRHNA and CDR2 is SNTAGT. The CDR3 spells CASSDSSGGADTGELFF.

This chain connects TRBV20-1 to TRBJ1-6; TCRdb picks TRBD1, but there is no DNA to check that call. CDR3 length equals 15 residues. The V gene's germline CDR1 is DFQATT and CDR2 SNEGSKA (reference sequence). CDR3 protein: CSARDLAGDNSPLHF.

J is TRBJ2-1 and V is TRBV21-1; the D call of TRBD1 rests on TCRdb alone, since no DNA is present to check it. TRBV21-1 is labeled a pseudogene. This CDR3 is built from 12 residues. The CDR3: CASMDTFGEQFF.

The chain is built from TRBV7-9 and TRBJ2-1; the D gene TCRdb calls, TRBD2, cannot be checked with no DNA. The CDR3 loop spans 15 amino acids. Germline values: CDR1 SEHNR, CDR2 FQNEAQ (reference sequence). The CDR3 protein is CASSFPQRVYNEQFF.

V is TRBV28 and J is TRBJ1-2. Germline V gene sequence: CDR1 MDHEN, CDR2 SYDVKM. The CDR3 has 14 residues. This CDR3 is CASSSHTFGYGYTF.

The rearrangement uses TRBV29-1 and TRBJ2-7; the TRBD2 assignment by TCRdb is unverifiable without DNA. From germline, CDR1 is SQVTM and CDR2 ANQGSEA. The CDR3 sequence is 13 residues long. CDR3 region: CSAEGTSGSEQYF.

This chain links TRBV5-4 with TRBJ2-6; the TCRdb D gene call, TRBD1, has no DNA to confirm it. CDR3 size: 21 residues. Germline V gene lookup returns CDR1 SGHNT and CDR2 YYREEE (reference sequence). The CDR3 sequence is CASSPGTGVPKYTSGANVLTF.

V and J are TRBV10-3 and TRBJ1-5; TCRdb proposes TRBD1, but this gene call is untestable without DNA. The CDR3 totals 13 residues. The germline gives CDR1 ENHRY, CDR2 SYGVKD. This chain's CDR3 is CAIKGGASQPQHF.

J is TRBJ2-3 and V is TRBV29-1; TCRdb picks TRBD1, but there is no DNA to check that call. Germline CDR1 SQVTM, CDR2 ANQGSEA. The CDR3 has 16 residues. The CDR3 spells CSVDPFSGGYTDTQYF.

The chain recombines TRBV23-1 with TRBJ2-7; TCRdb picks TRBD1, but there is no DNA to check that call. TRBV23-1 is sorted into the ORF group, with uncertain function. There are 14 residues in the CDR3. The CDR3 loop is CASSQHRDNLEQYF.

The rearrangement links TRBV28 to TRBJ2-1; TCRdb designates TRBD1, a call that cannot be tested without DNA. The CDR3 is 13 residues long. Germline V gene sequence: CDR1 MDHEN, CDR2 SYDVKM. The CDR3 sequence: CASSFGASNEQFF.

CDR3 sequence: CASSLAQQETQYF. The chain carries TRBV5-6 and TRBJ2-5. This CDR3 is built from 13 residues. CDR1 and CDR2 (germline): SGHDT, YYEEEE.

The rearrangement joins TRBV20-1 to TRBJ2-3; TCRdb outputs TRBD2, but without DNA this stays unchecked. Germline CDR1 reads DFQATT; CDR2 reads SNEGSKA (reference sequence). This CDR3 has 16 amino acids. Here the CDR3 reads CSARDAIAGTRNTQYF.

The V call is TRBV5-6, the J call TRBJ2-2; TCRdb names TRBD1, which stays unverified in the absence of DNA. The CDR3 has 18 residues. Looked up from germline, CDR1 is SGHDT and CDR2 is YYEEEE. CDR3 amino acids: CASSLPGQGVLNTGELFF.

The gene calls are TRBV28 and TRBJ1-3; TCRdb's D gene call, TRBD1, goes unchecked for lack of DNA. The CDR3 is 17 amino acids. Germline-derived CDR1 and CDR2 are MDHEN and SYDVKM. CDR3 loop: CASSFSIPGRPGNTIYF.

This sequence joins TRBV7-2 and TRBJ1-1; TCRdb calls TRBD1, which cannot be checked without DNA. Germline loops: CDR1 SGHTA, CDR2 FQGNSA. The length of the CDR3 is 15 residues. The CDR3 reads CASSADGQPNTEAFF.

V is TRBV4-3 and J is TRBJ1-1. The CDR3 extends over 15 amino acids. Germline V gives CDR1 LGHNA, CDR2 YSLEER. The CDR3 spells CASSQVFQGGTEAFF.